This T cell receptor (beta chain) was identified in a study of blood T cell repertoires in COVID-19. Study at large: The United States, Italy and Spain provided the acute and convalescent COVID-19 samples. T cells, B-cell-depleted T cells, or PBMCs supplied cDNA or gDNA.

This clone has just a few counts. The CDR3 is 16 residues long. Germline loops: CDR1 SGHVS, CDR2 FNYEAQ. Trimming left V 5 bases short and J 3 bases short, with 18 bases between. Methods used by the authors: Reference gene primer amplification in the assay estimated nucleated cell counts. Libraries were prepared by immunoSEQ multiplex PCR; TCRdb keeps only in-frame clonotypes and omits some of them. The DNA gave D and trimming, while V, J and clone size come from that table. Among tens of thousands of clones listed, 65% to 85% were seen once. This receptor was taken from an older woman with acute or convalescent COVID-19. This rearrangement joins TRBV7-6 to TRBJ2-3; weak D call: TRBD2 (5 bases). The sample comprised peripheral blood. CDR3: CASSPDWRSMTDTQYF. CDR3 sequence (DNA): TGTGCCAGCAGCCCGGACTGGCGAAGTATGACAGATACGCAGTATTTT.